The present T cell receptor (beta chain) was sequenced within a study of T-cell memory formation after mild COVID-19. Amplification by 5'RACE using constant-segment primers produced TCR alpha and TCR beta cDNA libraries that carried sample barcodes and UMIs. TCRdb redid the calling of the 5' RACE reads with MiXCR, one entry per CDR3 protein. The data show about 270,000 distinct CDR3 sequences, with over 15% seen just once and 22% held by the top ten. A remark on this clonotype: Its antigen is not identified.

The CDR3 is 14 residues long. The V gene end was trimmed by 5 bases and the J gene end by 1 base; junction bases not matched to a gene: 4. Germline loops: CDR1 SQVTM, CDR2 ANQGSEA. Points from the study as a whole: Chiefly within CM and EM were the contracting CD4+ clones; CD8+ ones were within EMRA. Memory cells collected pre-infection included some clones that later responded, suggesting cross-reactive memory joined.

The sequencing sample was made of PBMCs or a T cell subset sorted from them (not recorded which). The clonotype originates from a man aged 18 to 29 who had mild COVID-19 (a few samples of this study predate the infection). Cell type and time point are not known. The chain couples TRBV29-1 to TRBJ1-5; 8 nucleotides agree with TRBD1. The CDR3 sequence: CSVLTGESNQPQHF. The CDR3, as DNA: TGCAGCGTTCTGACAGGGGAAAGCAATCAGCCCCAGCATTTT.